The T cell receptor (beta chain) described here comes from a study of neurological immune-mediated disorders (dated by TCRdb to between 2019 and 2020). Concerning the study at large: Among the 35 or so multiple sclerosis patients, relapsing-remitting MS was present in around 31 and secondary progressive MS was present in 3. Using UMI-based sequencing, the study compared peripheral blood TCR-beta repertoires from patients with HTLV-I-associated myelopathy (HAM/TSP), patients with multiple sclerosis, and healthy controls. Alongside PBMC samples, the set of 106 TCR-beta libraries contained longitudinal samples, technical triplicates, and paired CD4+ and CD8+ T-cell subsets that had been sorted. The cohort included about 66 subjects: approximately 15 with HAM/TSP, about 34 with multiple sclerosis, and approximately 20 healthy controls. Results and caveats for the whole study, not just this receptor: The highest TCR clonal expansion was observed in HAM/TSP patients, whereas the lowest was observed in MS patients, even when compared with healthy controls. In a phylogenetic analysis, the repertoires of 18 out of 34 MS patients fell into a single cluster of related CDR3 sequences, pointing to a possible signature at the repertoire level. No association of the MS cluster with clinical or MRI features was observed, and the need for larger cohorts was stated by the authors. Expanded clones from different subjects shared no identical CDR3 amino acid sequences, which suggests that TCR-beta repertoires were private in all groups.

This clonotype was counted at least ten times. Its antigen remains undetermined. The sample holds no much larger clone one base away, and base qualities are not on file. To synthesize cDNA, template-switch 5'RACE was performed with a primer carrying a 10-nucleotide random unique molecular identifier so that each TCR transcript was tagged. Every sequencing run yielded over 200 million TCR-beta sequences covering 15-18 subjects. Total RNA was extracted with the RNeasy kit. TCR-beta VDJ regions were amplified with primers for the TCR constant region and the 5'RACE anchor, using the KAPA Real-time Library Amplification kit. Sample indexes and Illumina adaptors were added in a first PCR, and a second PCR then increased library yield. The roughly 650 bp TCR product was size-selected on a 2% E-gel SizeSelection system after Ampure bead purification. Before pooling, library quality was checked on a Bioanalyzer, concentration was measured with Qubit, and libraries were quantified with the Kapa Library Quantification kit. An Illumina HiSeq 2500 was used to sequence the libraries paired-end at 2 x 150 bp. To increase sequence diversity, about 25-31% phiX was spiked into each library pool. The source study handled its data this way. Quality-filtered reads were processed with the UMI-based MiGEC pipeline, and over 75% of raw TCR sequences were removed by the MiGEC pipeline during error correction. IMGT germline references were used for alignment of VDJ genes, and clonotypes were defined by a unique CDR3 amino acid sequence together with V-J genes. Clonal expansion, Shannon diversity and CDR3 relatedness (CalcPairwiseDistances, ClusterSamples) were evaluated with VDJtools, and phylogenetic trees were built with CLCbio workbench. Expanded clones were defined as having at least 8 unique UMIs, based on coefficient-of-variation modelling across technical triplicates. The public sequencing data were trimmed at Q25 with fastp and processed into clonotypes with MiXCR by TCRdb, which kept only in-frame beta chains. Rows are unified per CDR3 protein, each entry keeping the most common DNA and genes. The V and J calls, along with clone size, are taken from TCRdb and not from the paper's own processing. The sample includes 55,000 to 65,000 distinct CDR3 sequences, with about 3.7% observed a single time. Of the sample, less than 2.5% is held by the ten largest clones.

Libraries from unsorted PBMCs were made from 2 million PBMCs kept in RNAlater at -80 degrees C until RNA extraction. Multiple sclerosis patients were enrolled in a US clinical protocol under which disease progression was evaluated by magnetic resonance imaging. PBMCs were separated from peripheral blood using Ficoll-Hypaque density gradient centrifugation and then cryopreserved in liquid nitrogen. The germline V gene (reference sequence) provides CDR1 DFQATT and CDR2 SNEGSKA. The cysteine opens and the phenylalanine closes a CDR3 of 16 amino acids. CDR3 DNA is the only sequence kept; it has 48 bases, read in frame from the first base. Ends trimmed: V by 0 bases, J by 7 bases; bases unmatched to a gene: 9.

This sequence uses TRBV20-1 and TRBJ2-7; TRBD2 lines up with 13 middle nucleotides. Sequencing was performed on PBMCs. This clonotype originated in a woman aged 45-65 years with multiple sclerosis. The encoded CDR3 is CSARDKLAGGKEEQYF. The nucleotide sequence reads TGCAGTGCTAGAGACAAACTAGCGGGAGGGAAAGAGGAGCAGTACTTC.